This note documents a single TCR beta chain sequence. CDR1 is LGHNA and CDR2 is YSLEER in the germline V gene. CDR3 size: 19 residues. With 0 bases removed from V and 3 bases from J, the gap between germline ends came to 23 bases. This sample is part of a study of chemoradiotherapy in HPV16-positive cancers. The table came from immunoSEQ multiplex PCR; TCRdb's copy has only in-frame clones and leaves some out. The repertoire holds approximately 52,000 clones, with 90% as singletons. This sample comprised blood, obtained from a patient who underwent chemoradiotherapy. This receptor was identified in a human donor with HPV-associated anogenital cancer. The chain recombines TRBV4-3 with TRBJ1-1, with a tentative D call TRBD1 (5 bases). The CDR3 reads CASSQDLKRTRGLDTEAFF. DNA for the CDR3: TGCGCCAGCAGCCAAGATCTGAAACGGACAAGGGGATTAGACACTGAAGCTTTCTTT.